This T cell receptor beta chain came from a study of T-cell reconstitution after alpha-beta-depleted transplantation in children. Broader study findings: Certain patients had high TCRbeta diversity at day 60, and it came from recipient T cells and thymic progenitors that survived. Expanded clones from the graft, numbering several hundred, reportedly supplied alpha-beta T cells about two months after transplant.

The CDR3 consists of 22 residues. The V gene lost 0 bases and the J gene lost 1 base, with 25 bases spanning the gap. The germline gives CDR1 LGHDT, CDR2 YNNKEL (reference sequence). A TCRbeta library incorporating unique molecular identifiers was prepared. TCRdb fed the PCR reads into MiXCR, producing one record per CDR3 protein. The sample consists of fewer than 550,000 distinct CDR3 sequences, 15% to 20% of them appearing once. With respect to this clonotype: Its antigen remains unknown.

The V and J genes are TRBV3-1 and TRBJ2-6; weak D call: TRBD2 (6 bases). The material was PBMCs, mostly from graft donor cells, obtained 360 days after TCRalphabeta/CD19-depleted stem cell transplant. The sequence derives from a boy in the first two years of life who had a stem cell transplant for Wiskott-Aldrich syndrome, so the T cells may come from the graft donor. Written as DNA, the CDR3 is TGTGCCAGCAGCCAAGATCGGGCTAGCGCACGTCTTAAAACGTCTGGGGCCAACGTCCTGACTTTC. This encodes CASSQDRASARLKTSGANVLTF.